This TCR beta chain is from a study of regulatory T cells in long-lasting Graves disease. Building of the TCR beta libraries involved iRepertoire HTBI primers and Arm-PCR of CDR3 regions. TCRdb ran MiXCR on the multiplex PCR reads and lists one entry per CDR3 protein. Of hundreds of thousands of distinct CDR3 sequences in the sample, 15% to 20% were seen once. The CDR3 covers 13 residues. With 0 bases removed from V and 3 bases from J, the gap between germline ends came to 5 bases. Germline values: CDR1 SGHAT, CDR2 FQNNGV. This clonotype occurred many times. The time point: newly diagnosed GD, antithyroid drugs for less than 3 months. Researchers made the TCR library from RNA that was extracted from PBMCs. The same sample was also used in a study of T cells in Graves' hyperthyroidism and ophthalmopathy.

The specimen was peripheral blood mononuclear cells (PBMCs), collected at new diagnosis, from a patient treated with antithyroid drugs. This clonotype was obtained from a woman aged 40 to 65 with Graves disease. The rearrangement joins TRBV11-2 to TRBJ1-1; D is ambiguous. The CDR3 region has the DNA TGTGCCAGCAGCTTAGAAGTGGACACTGAAGCTTTCTTT. Translation: CASSLEVDTEAFF.